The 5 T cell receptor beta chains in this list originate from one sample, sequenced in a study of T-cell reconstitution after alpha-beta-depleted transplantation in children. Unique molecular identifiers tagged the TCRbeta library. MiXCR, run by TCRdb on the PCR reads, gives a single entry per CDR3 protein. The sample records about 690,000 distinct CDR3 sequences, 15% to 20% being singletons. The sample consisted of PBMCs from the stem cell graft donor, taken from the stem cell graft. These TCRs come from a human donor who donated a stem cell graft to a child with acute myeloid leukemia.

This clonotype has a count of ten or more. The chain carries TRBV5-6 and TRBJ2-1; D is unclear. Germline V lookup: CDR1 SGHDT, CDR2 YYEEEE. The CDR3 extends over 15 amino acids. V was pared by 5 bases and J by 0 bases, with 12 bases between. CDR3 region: CASRQGRFSYNEQFF. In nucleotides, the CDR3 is TGTGCCAGCAGACAAGGACGGTTCTCCTACAATGAGCAGTTCTTC.

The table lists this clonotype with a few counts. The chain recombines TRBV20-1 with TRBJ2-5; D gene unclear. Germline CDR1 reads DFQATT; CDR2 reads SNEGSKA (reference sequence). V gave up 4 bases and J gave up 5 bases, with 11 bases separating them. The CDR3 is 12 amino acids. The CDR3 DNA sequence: TGCAGTGCTACGGGCAGTTGGGAGACCCAGTACTTC. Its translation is CSATGSWETQYF.

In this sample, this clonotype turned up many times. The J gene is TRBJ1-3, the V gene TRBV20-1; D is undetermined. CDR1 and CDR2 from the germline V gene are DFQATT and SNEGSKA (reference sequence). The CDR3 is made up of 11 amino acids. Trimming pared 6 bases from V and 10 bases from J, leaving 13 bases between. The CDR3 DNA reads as TGCAGTGCGACGTCCCGGATAACCATATATTTT. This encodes CSATSRITIYF.

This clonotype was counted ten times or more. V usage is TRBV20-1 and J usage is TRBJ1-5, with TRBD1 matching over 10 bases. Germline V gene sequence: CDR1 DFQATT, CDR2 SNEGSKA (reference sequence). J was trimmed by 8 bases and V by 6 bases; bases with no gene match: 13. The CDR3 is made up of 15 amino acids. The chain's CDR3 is CSAAAGQGFEKPQHF. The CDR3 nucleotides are TGCAGTGCAGCGGCGGGACAGGGGTTCGAGAAGCCCCAGCATTTT.

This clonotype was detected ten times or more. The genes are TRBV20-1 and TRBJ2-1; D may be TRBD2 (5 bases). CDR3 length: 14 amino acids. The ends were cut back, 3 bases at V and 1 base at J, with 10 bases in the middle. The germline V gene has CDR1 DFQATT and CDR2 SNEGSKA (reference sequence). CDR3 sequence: CSASFGESYNEQFF. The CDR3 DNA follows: TGCAGTGCTAGTTTCGGGGAGTCCTACAATGAGCAGTTCTTC.